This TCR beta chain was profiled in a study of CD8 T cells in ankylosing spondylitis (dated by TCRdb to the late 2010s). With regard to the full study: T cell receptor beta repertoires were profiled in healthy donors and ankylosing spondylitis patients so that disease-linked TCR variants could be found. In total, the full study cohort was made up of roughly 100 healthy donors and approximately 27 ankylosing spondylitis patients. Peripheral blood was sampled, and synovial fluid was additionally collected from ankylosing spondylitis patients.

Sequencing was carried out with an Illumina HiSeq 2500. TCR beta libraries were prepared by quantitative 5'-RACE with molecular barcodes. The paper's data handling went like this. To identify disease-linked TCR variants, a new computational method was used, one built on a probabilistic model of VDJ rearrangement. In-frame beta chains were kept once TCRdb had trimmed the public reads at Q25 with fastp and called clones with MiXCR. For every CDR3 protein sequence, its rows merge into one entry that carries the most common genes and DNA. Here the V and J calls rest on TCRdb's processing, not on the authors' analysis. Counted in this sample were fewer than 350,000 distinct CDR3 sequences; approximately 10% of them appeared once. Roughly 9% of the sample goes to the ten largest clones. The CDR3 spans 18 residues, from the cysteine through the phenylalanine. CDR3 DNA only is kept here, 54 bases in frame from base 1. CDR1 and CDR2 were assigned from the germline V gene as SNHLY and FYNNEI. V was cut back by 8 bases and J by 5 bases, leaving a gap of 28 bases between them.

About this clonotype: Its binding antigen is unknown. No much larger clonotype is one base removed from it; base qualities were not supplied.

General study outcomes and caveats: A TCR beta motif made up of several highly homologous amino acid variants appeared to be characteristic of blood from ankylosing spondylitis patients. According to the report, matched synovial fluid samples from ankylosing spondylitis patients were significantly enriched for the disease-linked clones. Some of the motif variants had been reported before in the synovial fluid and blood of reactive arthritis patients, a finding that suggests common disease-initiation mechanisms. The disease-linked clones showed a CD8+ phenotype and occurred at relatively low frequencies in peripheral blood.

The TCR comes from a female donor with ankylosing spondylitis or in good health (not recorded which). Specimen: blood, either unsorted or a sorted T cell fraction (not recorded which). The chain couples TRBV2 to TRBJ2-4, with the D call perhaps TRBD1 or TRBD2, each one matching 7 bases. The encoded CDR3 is CASCLGGRATGRENIQYF. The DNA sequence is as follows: TGTGCCAGCTGTTTAGGAGGGAGGGCGACAGGGAGGGAAAACATTCAGTACTTC.